Below, 15 T cell receptor beta chains from the same sample are listed, as sequenced in a study of blood T cell repertoires in COVID-19. TCRdb's copy holds only in-frame clones and misses some; the assay was immunoSEQ multiplex PCR. Among around 260,000 clones listed, approximately 87% were seen once. The specimen was peripheral blood. All receptors come from a middle-aged woman who had recovered from COVID-19.

The chain links TRBV11-3 to TRBJ2-5, with 11 positions matching TRBD2. CDR3 length: 15 amino acids. Germline V gene lookup returns CDR1 SGHNT and CDR2 YENEEA. V dropped 5 bases and J dropped 2; count of bases not matched to a gene: 4. DNA of the CDR3: TGTGCCAGCAGCGCGACTAGCGGGACACAAGAGACCCAGTACTTC. It yields the protein CASSATSGTQETQYF.

This clone was counted once. V and J are TRBV4-3 and TRBJ1-1, with TRBD1 as a possible D gene (6 bases). The CDR3 is 16 amino acids. In germline, CDR1 is LGHNA, CDR2 YSLEER. The germline V and J ends were trimmed by 2 bases and 1 base, with 14 bases remaining between them. In nucleotides, the CDR3 is TGCGCCAGCAGCCAAAATACAGGGAGGGGGAACACTGAAGCTTTCTTT. Translating gives CASSQNTGRGNTEAFF.

This clone has only a few counts. This chain joins TRBV7-6 and TRBJ1-1; D is unclear. Germline loops: CDR1 SGHVS, CDR2 FNYEAQ. The CDR3 is 15 amino acids. V was clipped by 0 bases and J by 4 bases, with 12 bases between them. The CDR3 protein is CASSLARASSTEAFF. The CDR3 DNA is TGTGCCAGCAGCTTAGCGCGCGCCTCAAGCACTGAAGCTTTCTTT. Full variable domain (remainder filled in from reference TRBV7-6 and TRBJ1-1): GAGVSQSPRYKVTKRGQDVALRCDPISGHVSLYWYRQALGQGPEFLTYFNYEAQQDKSGLPNDRFSAERPEGSISTLTIQRTEQRDSAMYRCASSLARASSTEAFFGQGTRLTVV.

This chain uses TRBV11-2 with TRBJ2-2; maybe TRBD1 (5 bases). V was trimmed by 5 bases and J by 8 bases, leaving 15 bases between them. Germline V gives CDR1 SGHAT, CDR2 FQNNGV. The CDR3 sequence is 14 residues long. CDR3 sequence reads: CASSLRQGAGELFF. The DNA of the CDR3 is TGTGCCAGCAGCCTCAGACAAGGGGCTGGGGAGCTGTTTTTT. The full variable domain, with the rest looked up from reference TRBV11-2 and TRBJ2-2, is EAGVAQSPRYKIIEKRQSVAFWCNPISGHATLYWYQQILGQGPKLLIQFQNNGVVDDSQLPKDRFSAERLKGVDSTLKIQPAKLEDSAVYLCASSLRQGAGELFFGEGSRLTVL.

The V and J genes are TRBV7-9 and TRBJ1-2, with a tentative D call TRBD1 (6 bases). Germline CDR1 and CDR2: SEHNR and FQNEAQ (reference sequence). The CDR3 has 14 amino acids. V lost 1 base to trimming and J lost 3 bases, with 9 bases between them. In nucleotides, the CDR3 is TGTGCCAGCAGCTTAGGGGGGCTAGACTATGGCTACACCTTC. It yields the protein CASSLGGLDYGYTF.

This chain links TRBV9 with TRBJ2-3; D ambiguous. Trimming removed 2 bases from V and 0 bases from J, with 16 bases in between. The germline CDR1 and CDR2 sequences are SGDLS and YYNGEE. This CDR3 spans 17 amino acids. CDR3 nucleotides: TGTGCCAGCAGCGTTCCCCGAAACACCTCTAGCACAGATACGCAGTATTTT. As protein: CASSVPRNTSSTDTQYF.

V and J are TRBV28 and TRBJ2-7; TRBD2 might be the D (6 bases). Germline V gene lookup returns CDR1 MDHEN and CDR2 SYDVKM. V was cut by 3 bases and J by 5 bases, with 8 bases left in between. The CDR3 contains 12 residues. In nucleotides, the CDR3 is TGTGCCAGCAGTTTCGGCGGGGACGAGCAGTACTTC. Its protein product is CASSFGGDEQYF.

This clone was seen a single time. The genes are TRBV5-1 and TRBJ1-2, with D maybe TRBD1 (6 bases). Germline V gives CDR1 SGHRS, CDR2 YFSETQ. Trimming took 4 bases from V and 3 from J, leaving 16 bases between them. The CDR3 extends over 15 amino acids. The CDR3, as DNA: TGCGCCAGCAGCATTACAGGGTTAAGCGACTATGGCTACACCTTC. Translation: CASSITGLSDYGYTF.

V is TRBV4-3 and J is TRBJ2-3, with TRBD2 as a possible D gene (5 bases). The V and J ends lost 0 bases and 1 base respectively, with 11 bases between them. Looked up from germline, CDR1 is LGHNA and CDR2 is YSLEER. There are 16 residues in the CDR3. The CDR3 spells CASSQEFRGGTDTQYF. The CDR3 DNA reads TGCGCCAGCAGCCAAGAGTTCCGGGGAGGCACAGATACGCAGTATTTT.

This clone was detected only once. This chain joins TRBV4-2 and TRBJ1-4; D might be TRBD1 (6 bases). The CDR3 loop spans 13 amino acids. Trimming removed 5 bases at V and 9 bases at J, with 13 bases between. Germline V gene data show CDR1 as LGHNA and CDR2 as YNFKEQ. This CDR3 reads CASSEYREQKLFF. The DNA of the CDR3 is TGTGCCAGCAGCGAATACAGGGAACAAAAACTGTTTTTT.

J is TRBJ2-5 and V is TRBV10-1; the match to TRBD2 covers 9 bases. CDR1 WNHNN and CDR2 SYGVQD come from the germline V gene (reference sequence). V lost 6 bases and J lost 1; bases outside the gene matches: 6. The CDR3 covers 15 residues. This chain's CDR3 is CASSATSGGQETQYF. DNA of the CDR3: TGCGCCAGCAGCGCGACTAGCGGCGGCCAAGAGACCCAGTACTTC.

V usage is TRBV4-3 and J usage is TRBJ1-3; D may be TRBD1 (6 bases). Looked up from germline, CDR1 is LGHNA and CDR2 is YSLEER. Trimming removed 0 bases at V and 4 bases at J, with 16 bases between. This CDR3 has 17 amino acids. The CDR3 DNA reads as TGCGCCAGCAGCCAAGAAGGAGCAGGGGAAGCCGGAAACACCATATATTTT. It encodes CASSQEGAGEAGNTIYF.

J is TRBJ1-2 and V is TRBV24-1; D call uncertain. Trimming shortened V by 4 bases and J by 5 bases, and 4 bases separated the two germline ends. The CDR3 extends over 11 amino acids. CDR1 and CDR2 (germline): KGHDR, SFDVKD. CDR3 DNA sequence: TGTGCCACCAGTGACCTATATGGCTACACCTTC. Amino acid sequence: CATSDLYGYTF.

V and J are TRBV5-6 and TRBJ1-5, with 11 bases aligning to TRBD1. Germline CDR1 SGHDT, CDR2 YYEEEE. The CDR3 is 16 residues long. V trimming: 1 base; J trimming: 4 bases; junction bases outside the gene matches: 4. The CDR3 region is CASSLSGQGGNQPQHF. In DNA form, the CDR3 reads TGTGCCAGCAGCTTGTCGGGACAGGGGGGAAATCAGCCCCAGCATTTT.

This sequence joins TRBV5-1 and TRBJ2-7, with 7 bases identical to TRBD1. The CDR3 spans 14 residues. The germline V gene encodes CDR1 SGHRS and CDR2 YFSETQ. After removal of 5 bases from V and 1 base from J, the junction contained 6 bases not matched to a gene. CDR3 nucleotide sequence: TGCGCCAGCAGTCCGGACAGGACATCCTACGAGCAGTACTTC. This translates into CASSPDRTSYEQYF.